The 30 T cell receptor beta chains below all came from one sample that was sequenced in a study of graft-versus-host responses after intestinal transplantation listed by TCRdb under 2021. The time point label here, explained by the study, means: cells obtained before transplantation from donor or recipient. Which antigens these TCRs recognize remains unknown. Libraries were prepared through the immunoSEQ multiplex PCR assay. The source is immuneACCESS, and TCRdb retained only in-frame sequences with V and J called. Part of the clones is not carried over; for the studies checked, unresolved V genes explain less than half of this, and the remainder is unexplained. This sample gives around 120,000 clones in total; less than 95% of them show up just once. The ten largest clonotypes hold about 0.18% of the sample. This sample comprised unstimulated CD4+ T cells sorted from spleen or lymph node cells, obtained before intestinal transplant. The source is a human donor who received an intestinal transplant.

The V call is TRBV9, the J call TRBJ1-6; 8 bases match TRBD1. Per the germline V gene, CDR1 is SGDLS and CDR2 is YYNGEE. V shed 4 bases, J shed 10 bases, and the junction held 10 bases outside the gene matches. The CDR3 has 15 amino acids. The CDR3 region is CASSPIGQGFSPLHF. DNA for the CDR3: TGTGCCAGCAGCCCGATCGGACAGGGATTCTCACCCCTCCACTTT.

The chain combines TRBV7-9 with TRBJ1-3; D not certain. CDR3 size: 13 residues. Germline V CDR1 and CDR2: SEHNR, FQNEAQ (reference sequence). V gave up 0 bases and J gave up 6 bases, with 6 bases separating them. The CDR3 nucleotides read TGTGCCAGCAGCTTAGCCGGTTTAAACACCATATATTTT. Translation gives CASSLAGLNTIYF.

The chain joins TRBV15 to TRBJ1-6; 9 nucleotides agree with TRBD1. CDR1 and CDR2 (germline): LNHNV, YYDKDF (reference sequence). The CDR3 consists of 14 residues. V dropped 5 bases and J dropped 9; count of bases not matched to a gene: 5. DNA of the CDR3: TGTGCCACCAGCCGGGACAGGGCGAGTTCACCCCTCCACTTT. This translates into CATSRDRASSPLHF.

The gene calls are TRBV7-3 and TRBJ2-3, with 8 bases identical to TRBD1. V was pared by 3 bases and J by 6 bases, with 5 bases of the junction left unmatched. This CDR3 is 14 amino acids long. Germline values: CDR1 SGHTA, CDR2 FQGTGA. As DNA, the CDR3 is TGTGCCAGCAGCTTCGGGCAGGGGGCTGATACGCAGTATTTT. Translation gives CASSFGQGADTQYF.

The chain couples TRBV5-6 to TRBJ2-1; 7 positions agree with TRBD2. Germline CDR1 is SGHDT and CDR2 is YYEEEE. Trimming took 5 bases from V and 8 from J; bases not matched to a gene: 13. This CDR3 contains 15 residues. The DNA of the CDR3 is TGTGCCAGCAGAGGTTTCAGCGGGACGGGGGATGAGCAGTTCTTC. Translated: CASRGFSGTGDEQFF.

The chain carries TRBV7-2 and TRBJ2-7; D is uncertain. The V end was cut by 1 base, the J end by 0 bases, with 7 bases between. The CDR3 is 14 amino acids. Germline lookup yields CDR1 SGHTA and CDR2 FQGNSA. The CDR3 sequence: CASSLVQVSYEQYF. CDR3 sequence (DNA): TGTGCCAGCAGCTTAGTTCAGGTCTCCTACGAGCAGTACTTC.

The CDR3 loop reads CASSSDRGLTDTQYF. Written as DNA, the CDR3 is TGTGCCAGCAGTTCCGACAGGGGTCTCACAGATACGCAGTATTTT. This sequence joins TRBV6-5 and TRBJ2-3; 8 nucleotides align to TRBD1. Germline CDR1 reads MNHEY; CDR2 reads SVGAGI. Trimming took 4 bases from V and 2 from J; bases not matched to a gene: 5. The CDR3 spans 15 residues.

A single count supports this clone. The chain carries TRBV2 and TRBJ1-6; D is undetermined. The CDR3 is 14 amino acids. The V gene lost 4 bases and the J gene lost 9 bases, with 13 bases spanning the gap. The germline gives CDR1 SNHLY, CDR2 FYNNEI. CDR3 DNA: TGTGCCAGCAGTGTCAGCCGGCGGGGTTCACCCCTCCACTTT. It codes for CASSVSRRGSPLHF.

The rearrangement links TRBV6-6 to TRBJ1-2; 11 bases are shared with TRBD1. CDR1 and CDR2 from the germline V gene are MNHNY and SVGAGI (reference sequence). Trimming took 6 bases from V and 5 from J; bases not matched to a gene: 8. This CDR3 has 15 residues. The CDR3 region is CASRAGTGGSYGYTF. The DNA of the CDR3 is TGTGCCAGCAGAGCCGGGACAGGGGGATCTTATGGCTACACCTTC.

The table lists this clone with a few counts. The chain couples TRBV7-3 to TRBJ2-6; 7 nucleotides align to TRBD2. Germline-derived CDR1 and CDR2 are SGHTA and FQGTGA. The ends lost 3 bases at V and 2 bases at J; junction bases unmatched: 4. This CDR3 is built from 16 residues. Here the CDR3 DNA reads TGTGCCAGCAGCTTTACTAGCGCGACTGGGGCCAACGTCCTGACTTTC. Translating gives CASSFTSATGANVLTF.

V and J are TRBV18 and TRBJ2-1, with D perhaps TRBD1 (6 bases). The CDR3 consists of 15 residues. Trimming took off 2 bases at V and 0 bases at J, with 8 bases between the two ends. CDR1 and CDR2 from the germline V gene are KGHSH and LQKENI. Here the CDR3 reads CASSPGGSSYNEQFF. CDR3 DNA: TGTGCCAGCTCACCAGGGGGCAGCTCCTACAATGAGCAGTTCTTC.

The chain is built from TRBV7-9 and TRBJ2-1; 12 positions agree with TRBD1. Trimming at V came to 3 bases and at J to 8 bases, leaving 11 bases not matched to a gene. The CDR3 consists of 17 residues. Germline V lookup: CDR1 SEHNR, CDR2 FQNEAQ (reference sequence). The CDR3 protein is CASSFGFRDRGLYEQFF. The CDR3 DNA is TGTGCCAGCAGCTTCGGATTCCGGGACAGGGGGCTGTATGAGCAGTTCTTC.

This chain connects TRBV4-1 to TRBJ2-5; D not certain. The germline CDR1 and CDR2 sequences are MGHRA and YSYEKL. The length of the CDR3 is 13 residues. V was clipped by 5 bases and J by 2 bases, with 9 bases between them. CDR3 loop: CASSYHGQETQYF. The CDR3 region has the DNA TGCGCCAGCAGCTACCACGGGCAAGAGACCCAGTACTTC.

V gene TRBV7-9 combines with J gene TRBJ2-5, with 7 bases aligning to TRBD2. V shed 0 bases and J 5 bases; nucleotides not matched to a gene: 9. The CDR3 spans 16 residues. CDR1 is SEHNR and CDR2 is FQNEAQ in the germline V gene (reference sequence). The CDR3: CASSLARTPGGETQYF. DNA of the CDR3: TGTGCCAGCAGCTTAGCGCGGACCCCCGGGGGGGAGACCCAGTACTTC.

For this clone: The sample carries other DNA sequences with the same CDR3. J is TRBJ1-1 and V is TRBV27; no firm D call. Germline CDR1 is MNHEY and CDR2 is SMNVEV (reference sequence). CDR3 length equals 13 residues. V gave up 2 bases and J gave up 1 base, with 5 bases separating them. The CDR3 bases are TGTGCCAGCAGTTTACGCGGGAACACTGAAGCTTTCTTT. This encodes CASSLRGNTEAFF.

This sequence joins TRBV1 and TRBJ2-7; the D call of TRBD2 is as the table states it, not checked on the DNA. TRBV1 is a documented pseudogene. The CDR3 contains 16 residues. The CDR3 loop is CTSSHLRFPQRCEQYF. The CDR3 region has the DNA TGCACCAGCAGCCATCTAAGGTTCCCCCAGAGGTGCGAGCAGTACTTC.

The J gene is TRBJ2-7, the V gene TRBV5-1; D ambiguous. The CDR3 totals 12 residues. Between the trimmed V and J ends, which lost 4 bases and 6 bases, there was a span of 11 bases. Germline CDR1 is SGHRS and CDR2 is YFSETQ. CDR3: CASSRSLSEQYF. The CDR3 DNA follows: TGCGCCAGCAGCCGGAGCCTGAGCGAGCAGTACTTC.

This clone has just one count. This rearrangement joins TRBV6-6 to TRBJ2-1, with 8 bases identical to TRBD1. Germline CDR1 reads MNHNY; CDR2 reads SVGAGI (reference sequence). This CDR3 comprises 16 residues. V was clipped by 2 bases and J by 6 bases; unmatched bases: 9. The CDR3, as DNA: TGTGCCAGCAGTTACATAATGGGGACAGGCAGCAATGAGCAGTTCTTC. It is translated as CASSYIMGTGSNEQFF.

This sequence joins TRBV5-1 and TRBJ1-4, with D possibly matching TRBD1 (6 bases). V was clipped by 4 bases and J by 7 bases, with 14 bases between them. The CDR3 is 14 amino acids. Germline CDR1 is SGHRS and CDR2 is YFSETQ. The CDR3 DNA sequence: TGCGCCAGCAGCGAGGGGGGGGGAGGTGAAAAACTGTTTTTT. It translates to CASSEGGGGEKLFF. Variable domain in full (rest from reference TRBV5-1 and TRBJ1-4): KAGVTQTPRYLIKTRGQQVTLSCSPISGHRSVSWYQQTPGQGLQFLFEYFSETQRNKGNFPGRFSGRQFSNSRSEMNVSTLELGDSALYLCASSEGGGGEKLFFGSGTQLSVL.

The chain is built from TRBV7-2 and TRBJ1-5, with D possibly matching TRBD1 (5 bases). Trimming took 4 bases from V and 10 from J, leaving 14 bases between them. CDR3 length: 13 residues. Germline CDR1 is SGHTA and CDR2 is FQGNSA. The DNA for the CDR3 is TGTGCCAGCAGCTACGACAGTTCACAACCCCAGCATTTT. Its protein product is CASSYDSSQPQHF.

The rearrangement joins TRBV18 to TRBJ1-5, with D tentatively TRBD1 (6 bases). The germline V gene has CDR1 KGHSH and CDR2 LQKENI. Trimming stripped 5 bases from V and 4 bases from J, with 9 bases between. The CDR3 has 13 amino acids. CDR3 residues: CASSRTENQPQHF. CDR3 DNA sequence: TGTGCCAGCTCAAGGACAGAGAATCAGCCCCAGCATTTT. Using reference TRBV18 and TRBJ1-5 for the parts outside the CDR3, the full variable domain is NAGVMQNPRHLVRRRGQEARLRCSPMKGHSHVYWYRQLPEEGLKFMVYLQKENIIDESGMPKERFSAEFPKEGPSILRIQQVVRGDSAAYFCASSRTENQPQHFGDGTRLSIL.

The chain combines TRBV6-6 with TRBJ2-3, with a weak D call TRBD2 (6 bases). Trimming stripped 6 bases from V and 0 bases from J, with 16 bases between. The CDR3 extends over 16 amino acids. Germline assignment: CDR1 MNHNY and CDR2 SVGAGI (reference sequence). Here the CDR3 reads CASRRTGTSSTDTQYF. For the CDR3, the DNA is TGTGCCAGCAGGAGAACCGGGACTTCGAGCACAGATACGCAGTATTTT.

The chain joins TRBV6-6 to TRBJ1-1; D is unclear. With 6 bases removed from V and 11 bases from J, the gap between germline ends came to 16 bases. The germline CDR1 and CDR2 sequences are MNHNY and SVGAGI (reference sequence). CDR3 length: 12 amino acids. CDR3 bases: TGTGCCAGCAGCCCTGGCCGGGTGGAGGCTTTCTTT. This encodes CASSPGRVEAFF.

The rearrangement uses TRBV6-1 and TRBJ2-7, with D possibly TRBD1 on 5 matching bases. Germline CDR1 and CDR2: MNHNS and SASEGT. V lost 0 bases and J 4 bases, leaving 7 bases between the germline ends. This CDR3 contains 13 residues. CDR3: CASSEATAYEQYF. CDR3 sequence (DNA): TGTGCCAGCAGTGAAGCGACAGCTTACGAGCAGTACTTC.

V is TRBV7-9 and J is TRBJ1-4; perhaps TRBD1 as D (6 bases). The CDR3 sequence is 18 residues long. Trimming took 4 bases from V and 0 from J, leaving 18 bases between them. Germline CDR1 reads SEHNR; CDR2 reads FQNEAQ (reference sequence). As DNA, the CDR3 is TGTGCCAGCAGCTCATTACAGGGTTGGGGAGCAACTAATGAAAAACTGTTTTTT. Protein product: CASSSLQGWGATNEKLFF.

The J gene is TRBJ1-5, the V gene TRBV2; D might be TRBD1 (5 bases). The CDR3 has 15 amino acids. Germline V lookup: CDR1 SNHLY, CDR2 FYNNEI. Trimming shortened V by 6 bases and J by 6 bases, and 18 bases separated the two germline ends. In nucleotides, the CDR3 is TGTGCCAGCAGCCCGAAGGGCAGGGTAAGTCAGCCCCAGCATTTT. It is translated as CASSPKGRVSQPQHF.

The chain has TRBV20-1 and TRBJ2-5, with D possibly being TRBD1 (5 bases). The CDR3 spans 11 residues. V was cut by 5 bases and J by 5 bases, with 9 bases left in between. Germline V gives CDR1 DFQATT, CDR2 SNEGSKA (reference sequence). Here the CDR3 reads CSAWKGETQYF. The DNA for the CDR3 is TGCAGTGCTTGGAAGGGGGAGACCCAGTACTTC.

J is TRBJ2-1 and V is TRBV5-1; D is uncertain. V was shortened by 2 bases and J by 2 bases, with 11 bases between the two germline ends. The CDR3 runs to 15 residues. CDR1 and CDR2 (germline): SGHRS, YFSETQ. CDR3 loop: CASSLVSRAYNEQFF. DNA for the CDR3: TGCGCCAGCAGCTTAGTCTCCCGAGCCTACAATGAGCAGTTCTTC.

The chain joins TRBV27 to TRBJ2-3; the match to TRBD2 covers 8 bases. Per germline, CDR1 MNHEY and CDR2 SMNVEV (reference sequence). With 6 bases clipped from V and 7 bases from J, the junction kept 21 bases outside the gene matches. This CDR3 has 18 amino acids. The CDR3: CASRQAPRGSGRVYTQYF. The CDR3 DNA sequence: TGTGCCAGCAGACAAGCTCCCCGCGGGAGCGGGAGAGTATATACGCAGTATTTT.

V is TRBV5-4 and J is TRBJ2-2; 8 nucleotides agree with TRBD2. Germline assignment: CDR1 SGHNT and CDR2 YYREEE (reference sequence). This CDR3 is built from 17 residues. With 4 bases clipped from V and 4 bases from J, the junction kept 12 bases outside the gene matches. CDR3 sequence reads: CASSIKRAGVSTGELFF. The CDR3 DNA follows: TGTGCCAGCAGCATAAAACGAGCGGGAGTGAGCACCGGGGAGCTGTTTTTT.